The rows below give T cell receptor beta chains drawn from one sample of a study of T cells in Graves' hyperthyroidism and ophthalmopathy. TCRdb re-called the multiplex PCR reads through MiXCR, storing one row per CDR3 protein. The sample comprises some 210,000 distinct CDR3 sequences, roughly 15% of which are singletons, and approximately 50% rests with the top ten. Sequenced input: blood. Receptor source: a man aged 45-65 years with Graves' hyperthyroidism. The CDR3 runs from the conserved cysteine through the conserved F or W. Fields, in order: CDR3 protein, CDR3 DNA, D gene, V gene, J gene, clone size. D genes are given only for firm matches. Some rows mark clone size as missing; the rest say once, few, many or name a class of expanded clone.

cdr3_aa: CSKPTNYGYTF
cdr3_nt: TGCAGCAAACCGACAAACTATGGCTACACCTTC
d_call: NA
v_call: TRBV20-1
j_call: TRBJ1-2
clone_size: NA

cdr3_aa: CASSVNSPLHF
cdr3_nt: TGTGCCAGCAGTGTAAATTCACCCCTCCACTTT
d_call: NA
v_call: TRBV6-2/TRBV6-3
j_call: TRBJ1-6
clone_size: NA

cdr3_aa: CASSPSNREETQYF
cdr3_nt: TGTGCCAGCTCACCATCGAACAGGGAAGAGACCCAGTACTTC
d_call: NA
v_call: TRBV18
j_call: TRBJ2-5
clone_size: many

cdr3_aa: CASSQPGLAGREQFF
cdr3_nt: TGCGCCAGCAGCCAACCGGGACTAGCGGGACGCGAGCAGTTCTTC
d_call: TRBD2
v_call: TRBV4-3
j_call: TRBJ2-1
clone_size: NA

cdr3_aa: CASRAGTGTYNEQFF
cdr3_nt: TGTGCCAGCAGGGCCGGGACAGGGACCTACAATGAGCAGTTCTTC
d_call: TRBD1
v_call: TRBV6-2/TRBV6-3
j_call: TRBJ2-1
clone_size: many

cdr3_aa: CASTQGSGELFF
cdr3_nt: TGTGCCAGCACTCAGGGGTCCGGGGAGCTGTTTTTT
d_call: NA
v_call: TRBV12-3/TRBV12-4
j_call: TRBJ2-2
clone_size: NA

cdr3_aa: CASSSSQGRGTEAFF
cdr3_nt: TGTGCCAGCAGTTCCAGTCAGGGGAGAGGGACTGAAGCTTTCTTT
d_call: NA
v_call: TRBV28
j_call: TRBJ1-1
clone_size: many

cdr3_aa: CASSLMASGYSTDTQYF
cdr3_nt: TGTGCCAGCAGTTTAATGGCTAGCGGGTATAGCACAGATACGCAGTATTTT
d_call: TRBD2
v_call: TRBV28
j_call: TRBJ2-3
clone_size: many

cdr3_aa: CSARVWGGWNTEAFF
cdr3_nt: TGCAGTGCTAGAGTATGGGGCGGATGGAACACTGAAGCTTTCTTT
d_call: NA
v_call: TRBV20-1
j_call: TRBJ1-1
clone_size: NA

cdr3_aa: CSARDQRGDPYEQYF
cdr3_nt: TGCAGTGCTAGAGATCAGAGGGGGGACCCCTACGAGCAGTACTTC
d_call: NA
v_call: TRBV20-1
j_call: TRBJ2-7
clone_size: many

cdr3_aa: CASSSTRDRQGDGNSPLHF
cdr3_nt: TGTGCCAGCAGCTCAACTAGGGATAGGCAGGGAGATGGTAATTCACCCCTCCACTTT
d_call: NA
v_call: TRBV6-1
j_call: TRBJ1-6
clone_size: few

cdr3_aa: CASSELAGGGDEQFF
cdr3_nt: TGTGCCAGCAGTGAATTGGCGGGAGGGGGCGATGAGCAGTTCTTC
d_call: TRBD2
v_call: TRBV2
j_call: TRBJ2-1
clone_size: many

cdr3_aa: CASSPPSQDKETQYF
cdr3_nt: TGTGCCAGCAGCCCGCCGAGCCAGGACAAAGAGACCCAGTACTTC
d_call: NA
v_call: TRBV7-9
j_call: TRBJ2-5
clone_size: NA

cdr3_aa: CASSFSLESSNEQFF
cdr3_nt: TGTGCCAGCAGCTTCTCTCTAGAGAGCTCAAATGAGCAGTTCTTC
d_call: NA
v_call: TRBV7-3
j_call: TRBJ2-1
clone_size: many

cdr3_aa: CATSRSPDRGVETQYF
cdr3_nt: TGTGCCACCAGCAGATCACCGGACAGGGGGGTAGAGACCCAGTACTTC
d_call: TRBD1
v_call: TRBV15
j_call: TRBJ2-5
clone_size: many

cdr3_aa: CASSQGWREIWSDYEQYF
cdr3_nt: TGTGCCAGCAGCCAAGGGTGGCGGGAGATCTGGTCTGACTACGAGCAGTACTTC
d_call: TRBD2
v_call: TRBV14
j_call: TRBJ2-7
clone_size: NA

cdr3_aa: CASSQGQDLQETQYF
cdr3_nt: TGTGCCAGCTCACAGGGTCAGGACCTTCAAGAGACCCAGTACTTC
d_call: NA
v_call: TRBV18
j_call: TRBJ2-5
clone_size: many

cdr3_aa: CASSLVPLRQGNTEAFF
cdr3_nt: TGCGCCAGCAGCTTGGTTCCCTTAAGACAGGGGAACACTGAAGCTTTCTTT
d_call: TRBD1
v_call: TRBV5-1
j_call: TRBJ1-1
clone_size: few

cdr3_aa: CASRAQGVGTEAFF
cdr3_nt: TGTGCCAGCAGGGCTCAGGGGGTGGGGACTGAAGCTTTCTTT
d_call: TRBD1
v_call: TRBV2
j_call: TRBJ1-1
clone_size: many

cdr3_aa: CSAYGTSGAYEQYF
cdr3_nt: TGCAGTGCTTACGGGACTAGCGGGGCCTACGAGCAGTACTTC
d_call: TRBD2
v_call: TRBV20-1
j_call: TRBJ2-7
clone_size: NA

cdr3_aa: CASSLSPDHTEAFF
cdr3_nt: TGTGCCAGCAGCTTAAGCCCCGACCACACTGAAGCTTTCTTT
d_call: NA
v_call: TRBV7-9
j_call: TRBJ1-1
clone_size: NA

cdr3_aa: CASSPGTGSWPQHF
cdr3_nt: TGTGCCAGCTCACCAGGGACGGGAAGTTGGCCCCAGCATTTT
d_call: NA
v_call: TRBV18
j_call: TRBJ1-5
clone_size: many

cdr3_aa: CASSYSVARETQYF
cdr3_nt: TGTGCCAGCAGTTACTCGGTTGCCCGGGAGACCCAGTACTTC
d_call: NA
v_call: TRBV6-6
j_call: TRBJ2-5
clone_size: NA

cdr3_aa: CASSERETYEQYF
cdr3_nt: TGTGCCAGCAGTGAACGGGAGACCTACGAGCAGTACTTC
d_call: NA
v_call: TRBV2
j_call: TRBJ2-7
clone_size: few

cdr3_aa: CASSTGGSYEQYF
cdr3_nt: TGTGCCAGTAGTACAGGGGGTTCCTACGAGCAGTACTTC
d_call: TRBD1
v_call: TRBV19
j_call: TRBJ2-7
clone_size: few

cdr3_aa: CASSQGEFSNQPQHF
cdr3_nt: TGTGCCAGCAGCCAAGGAGAGTTTAGCAATCAGCCCCAGCATTTT
d_call: NA
v_call: TRBV9
j_call: TRBJ1-5
clone_size: NA

cdr3_aa: CASNPGLDRETQYF
cdr3_nt: TGTGCCAGCAACCCGGGACTAGATCGAGAGACCCAGTACTTC
d_call: TRBD2
v_call: TRBV6-1
j_call: TRBJ2-5
clone_size: NA

cdr3_aa: CSARGPGNEQFF
cdr3_nt: TGCAGTGCTAGGGGCCCAGGGAATGAGCAGTTCTTC
d_call: NA
v_call: TRBV20-1
j_call: TRBJ2-1
clone_size: NA

cdr3_aa: CSVGQAGQPQHF
cdr3_nt: TGCAGCGTTGGTCAGGCGGGTCAGCCCCAGCATTTT
d_call: NA
v_call: TRBV29-1
j_call: TRBJ1-5
clone_size: few

cdr3_aa: CSATISRVSNQPQHF
cdr3_nt: TGCAGTGCCACAATATCCCGGGTTAGCAATCAGCCCCAGCATTTT
d_call: NA
v_call: TRBV20-1
j_call: TRBJ1-5
clone_size: NA

cdr3_aa: CASSLDGSLAGVNGELFF
cdr3_nt: TGTGCCAGCAGCTTAGATGGCAGCCTAGCGGGAGTAAACGGGGAGCTGTTTTTT
d_call: TRBD2
v_call: TRBV11-2
j_call: TRBJ2-2
clone_size: NA

cdr3_aa: CATSDPTRDLNNEQFF
cdr3_nt: TGTGCCACCAGTGATCCGACCCGGGACTTGAACAATGAGCAGTTCTTC
d_call: NA
v_call: TRBV24-1
j_call: TRBJ2-1
clone_size: NA

cdr3_aa: CASSPRLYTQYF
cdr3_nt: TGTGCCAGCAGCCCCAGACTATATACGCAGTATTTT
d_call: NA
v_call: TRBV7-2
j_call: TRBJ2-3
clone_size: many

cdr3_aa: CASSLPVAFF
cdr3_nt: TGTGCCAGCAGCCTACCCGTAGCTTTCTTT
d_call: NA
v_call: TRBV7-9
j_call: TRBJ1-1
clone_size: few